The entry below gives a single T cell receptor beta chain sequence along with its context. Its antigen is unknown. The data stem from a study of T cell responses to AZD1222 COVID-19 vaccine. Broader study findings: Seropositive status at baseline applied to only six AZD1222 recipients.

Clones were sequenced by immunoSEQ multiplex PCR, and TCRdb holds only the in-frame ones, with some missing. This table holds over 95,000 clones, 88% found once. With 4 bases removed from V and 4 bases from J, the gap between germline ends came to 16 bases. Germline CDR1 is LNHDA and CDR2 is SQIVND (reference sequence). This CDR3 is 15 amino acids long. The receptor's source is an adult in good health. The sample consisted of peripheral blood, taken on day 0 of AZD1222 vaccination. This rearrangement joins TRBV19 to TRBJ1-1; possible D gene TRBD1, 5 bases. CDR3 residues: CASSNQGRIGTEAFF. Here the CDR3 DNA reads TGTGCCAGTAGTAACCAGGGCAGAATTGGCACTGAAGCTTTCTTT. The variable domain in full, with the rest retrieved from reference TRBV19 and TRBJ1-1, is DGGITQSPKYLFRKEGQNVTLSCEQNLNHDAMYWYRQDPGQGLRLIYYSQIVNDFQKGDIAEGYSVSREKKESFPLTVTSAQKNPTAFYLCASSNQGRIGTEAFFGQGTRLTVV.